This T cell receptor beta chain was sequenced in a study of T cell changes during pregnancy in multiple sclerosis. Sequencing was performed with immunoSEQ multiplex PCR; in TCRdb, only in-frame clones are kept and a portion is missing. The sample includes about 44,000 clones, around 96% of them seen just once. Germline-derived CDR1 and CDR2 are LGHNA and YNFKEQ. With 0 bases removed from V and 4 bases from J, the gap between germline ends came to 11 bases. CDR3 length: 15 residues. The clonotype was recovered from a female donor with multiple sclerosis, enrolled in a pregnancy study. The gene calls are TRBV4-2 and TRBJ2-3; D is undetermined. This sample comprised peripheral blood, obtained in the second trimester of pregnancy. The CDR3 sequence: CASSQDPYSSDTQYF. In nucleotides, the CDR3 is TGTGCCAGCAGCCAAGACCCTTACTCCTCAGATACGCAGTATTTT.